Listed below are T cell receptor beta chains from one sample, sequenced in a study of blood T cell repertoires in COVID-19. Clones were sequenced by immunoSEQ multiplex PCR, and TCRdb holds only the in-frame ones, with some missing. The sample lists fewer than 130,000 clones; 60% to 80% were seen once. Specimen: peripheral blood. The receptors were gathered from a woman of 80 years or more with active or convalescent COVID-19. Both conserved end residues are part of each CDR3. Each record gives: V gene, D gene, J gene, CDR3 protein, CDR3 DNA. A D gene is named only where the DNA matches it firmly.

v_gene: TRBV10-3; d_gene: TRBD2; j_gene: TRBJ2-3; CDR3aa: CAISSGSSDTQYF; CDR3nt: TGTGCCATCAGCAGCGGGAGTTCAGATACGCAGTATTTT
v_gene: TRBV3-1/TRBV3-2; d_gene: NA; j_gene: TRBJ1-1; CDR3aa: CASSQAGGRGTEAFF; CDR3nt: TGTGCCAGCAGCCAAGCGGGTGGGCGGGGGACTGAAGCTTTCTTT
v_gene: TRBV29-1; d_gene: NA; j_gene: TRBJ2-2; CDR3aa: CSASRGQHTGELFF; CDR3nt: TGCAGCGCTTCAAGAGGGCAACACACCGGGGAGCTGTTTTTT
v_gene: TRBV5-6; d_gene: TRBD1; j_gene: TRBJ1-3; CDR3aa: CASSRTGYGNTIYF; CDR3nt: TGTGCCAGCAGCAGGACAGGTTATGGAAACACCATATATTTT
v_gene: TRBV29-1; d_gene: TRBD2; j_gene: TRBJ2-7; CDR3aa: CSVEGLAGVDEQYF; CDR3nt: TGCAGCGTTGAAGGTCTAGCGGGAGTAGATGAGCAGTACTTC
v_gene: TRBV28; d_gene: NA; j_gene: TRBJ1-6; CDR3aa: CASSSEGRDNSPLHF; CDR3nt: TGTGCCAGCAGTTCCGAAGGGCGGGATAATTCACCCCTCCACTTT
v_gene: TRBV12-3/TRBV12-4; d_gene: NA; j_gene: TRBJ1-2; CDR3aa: CASSLRGRGYTF; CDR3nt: TGTGCCAGCAGTTTACGGGGAAGGGGCTACACCTTC
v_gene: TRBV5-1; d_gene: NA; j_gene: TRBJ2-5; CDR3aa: CASSSRIQDTQYF; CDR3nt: TGCGCCAGCAGCTCGAGAATCCAAGATACCCAGTACTTC
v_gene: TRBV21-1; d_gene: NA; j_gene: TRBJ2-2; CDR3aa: CASGPGRGFRTGELFF; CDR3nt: TGTGCCAGCGGTCCGGGGAGAGGCTTTCGTACCGGGGAGCTGTTTTTT
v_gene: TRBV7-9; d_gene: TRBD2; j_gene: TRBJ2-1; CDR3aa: CASSLGPVGLAAKQFF; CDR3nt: TGTGCCAGCAGCTTAGGCCCCGTTGGACTAGCGGCTAAGCAGTTCTTC